This T cell receptor beta chain was sequenced for a study of beta chain features in type 1 diabetes. Study in general: Sorted cell examination encompassed 85 million to 140 million cells across all samples.

Overall study results and limits: For cells with high TCR expression, cDNA sequencing could yield over-representation. Diminished insertions and augmented deletions at VDJ junctions characterized type 1 diabetes patients.

This clone appeared many times. No antigen is known for it. The study reverse transcribed the entire isolated RNA, so it sequenced expressed TCRB transcripts. Assay used: immunoSEQ multiplex PCR; TCRdb lists only in-frame clones, some missing. The sample has around 190,000 clones, about 12% seen once; the top ten hold about 0.66%. The CDR3 spans 12 residues. Germline CDR1 SGHAT, CDR2 FQNNGV. Trimming took 5 bases from V and 10 from J, leaving 12 bases between them. The sequence came from a woman under 30 in good health. Material for sequencing was central memory CD4+ T cells from blood. The chain carries TRBV11-2 and TRBJ2-1, with TRBD1 as a possible D gene (6 bases). CDR3 nucleotides: TGTGCCAGCAGCGCATCAGGGGAGGAGCAGTTCTTC. This sequence encodes CASSASGEEQFF.